The present T cell receptor beta chain was sequenced within a study of cytomegalovirus exposure and HLA in healthy donors. Broader study findings: HLA alleles were associated with 15,000 to 20,000 TCR beta sequences in a later analysis at 0.05 false discovery rate. What was likely a sequencing artifact was a cluster of highly shared sequence variants.

As to this clone: Its antigen remains unknown.

The PCR had 60 Vbeta and 13 Jbeta primers. TCRdb's copy holds only in-frame clones and misses some; the assay was immunoSEQ multiplex PCR. Recorded for this sample: some 200,000 clones. Germline CDR1 GTSNPN, CDR2 SVGIG (reference sequence). The CDR3 consists of 13 residues. With V trimmed by 6 bases and J by 2 bases, 2 bases remained unmatched. The V and J genes are TRBV30 and TRBJ2-5; 11 bases align to TRBD2. The receptor was isolated from a man aged 30 to 45 in good health and CMV-seronegative. The sample taken for sequencing was PBMCs. CDR3 residues: CACLAGGQETQYF. Here the CDR3 DNA reads TGTGCCTGTCTAGCGGGAGGACAAGAGACCCAGTACTTC.